These 15 T cell receptor beta chains were sequenced from one sample in a study of cytomegalovirus exposure and HLA in healthy donors. Use of 60 Vbeta and 13 Jbeta primers characterized the PCR. Repertoires were generated with immunoSEQ multiplex PCR, while TCRdb's copy carries only in-frame clones and drops some. The repertoire holds approximately 110,000 clones, with around 78% as singletons. Sequencing was performed on PBMCs. The source of these receptors is a man aged 45 to 65 in good health and CMV-seronegative.

The rearrangement links TRBV15 to TRBJ1-1; D unresolved. V lost 1 base, J lost 8 bases, and 11 bases lay in between. The CDR3 contains 13 residues. The germline V gene has CDR1 LNHNV and CDR2 YYDKDF (reference sequence). CDR3 in amino acids: CATSRALNGEAFF. CDR3 nucleotide sequence: TGTGCCACCAGCAGAGCTTTAAACGGGGAAGCTTTCTTT.

J is TRBJ2-7 and V is TRBV19; the D gene is possibly TRBD2 (6 bases). The ends were cut back, 7 bases at V and 9 bases at J, with 16 bases in the middle. Germline V gene data show CDR1 as LNHDA and CDR2 as SQIVND (reference sequence). There are 12 residues in the CDR3. DNA for the CDR3: TGTGCCAGTACCCCGGGTTATAGCGGGCAGTACGTC. This encodes CASTPGYSGQYV.

This clone was seen only a few times. The V gene is TRBV7-9, the J gene TRBJ2-4, with TRBD1 matching over 10 bases. Germline V gene lookup returns CDR1 SEHNR and CDR2 FQNEAQ (reference sequence). The CDR3 is 14 residues long. With V trimmed by 5 bases and J by 6 bases, 4 bases remained unmatched. Here the CDR3 DNA reads TGTGCCAGCAGCCAGGGACAGGGGTTAAACATTCAGTACTTC. Translated, it gives CASSQGQGLNIQYF.

The chain links TRBV7-3 to TRBJ2-2, with TRBD1 identical over 8 bases. This CDR3 has 15 amino acids. J was trimmed by 8 bases and V by 4 bases; bases with no gene match: 9. Germline CDR1 reads SGHTA; CDR2 reads FQGTGA. The CDR3 region has the DNA TGTGCCAGCAGCTCCAAGGAGACAGGGGCGGGGGAGCTGTTTTTT. Its protein is CASSSKETGAGELFF.

This rearrangement joins TRBV19 to TRBJ1-6, with no clear D. Deletions cut 7 bases from V and 0 bases from J, with 13 bases between. Looked up from germline, CDR1 is LNHDA and CDR2 is SQIVND (reference sequence). This CDR3 has 16 amino acids. In nucleotides, the CDR3 is TGTGCCAGTAATGGGCATCCGGACTCCTATAATTCACCCCTCCACTTT. Its protein is CASNGHPDSYNSPLHF.

The chain is built from TRBV5-6 and TRBJ2-5; 13 positions agree with TRBD2. This CDR3 region has 15 residues. Germline CDR1 and CDR2: SGHDT and YYEEEE. V shed 1 base and J 8 bases; nucleotides not matched to a gene: 5. CDR3 in amino acids: CASSLTSGGAETQYF. In DNA, the CDR3 is TGTGCCAGCAGCTTGACTAGCGGGGGGGCGGAAACCCAGTACTTC.

The rearrangement joins TRBV7-2 to TRBJ2-1, with 8 bases identical to TRBD2. This CDR3 region has 15 residues. V dropped 5 bases and J dropped 1; count of bases not matched to a gene: 4. CDR1 is SGHTA and CDR2 is FQGNSA in the germline V gene. The CDR3 coding sequence is TGTGCCAGCAGCCGCGGGGGGAATTCCTACAATGAGCAGTTCTTC. This translates into CASSRGGNSYNEQFF.

The CDR3 sequence is CASSLDRATEAFF. The CDR3 DNA reads TGTGCCAGCAGCTTAGACAGAGCCACTGAAGCTTTCTTT. The chain uses TRBV7-8 and TRBJ1-1; unclear D gene. Trimming shortened V by 1 base and J by 4 bases, and 7 bases separated the two germline ends. The germline CDR1 and CDR2 sequences are SGHVS and FQNEAQ. The CDR3 runs to 13 residues. Variable domain in full (rest from reference TRBV7-8 and TRBJ1-1): GAGVSQSPRYKVAKRGQDVALRCDPISGHVSLFWYQQALGQGPEFLTYFQNEAQLDKSGLPSDRFFAERPEGSVSTLKIQRTQQEDSAVYLCASSLDRATEAFFGQGTRLTVV.

This clone has a handful of counts. This rearrangement joins TRBV7-2 to TRBJ2-5; 11 nucleotides line up with TRBD1. With 5 bases clipped from V and 2 bases from J, the junction kept 10 bases outside the gene matches. This CDR3 is built from 17 residues. The germline gives CDR1 SGHTA, CDR2 FQGNSA. CDR3 in DNA: TGTGCCAGCAGCCTCGGGACAGGGGGTCGGAGGCAAGAGACCCAGTACTTC. Its protein product is CASSLGTGGRRQETQYF.

This chain links TRBV5-6 with TRBJ2-2, with D tentatively TRBD2 (5 bases). This CDR3 has 14 residues. Germline assignment: CDR1 SGHDT and CDR2 YYEEEE. Trimming took 1 base from V and 1 from J, leaving 5 bases between them. The DNA for the CDR3 is TGTGCCAGCAGCTTGCGGGGGAACACCGGGGAGCTGTTTTTT. Protein sequence: CASSLRGNTGELFF.

The genes are TRBV28 and TRBJ2-1, with 9 positions matching TRBD1. Germline V gene data show CDR1 as MDHEN and CDR2 as SYDVKM. With V trimmed by 3 bases and J by 4 bases, 4 bases remained unmatched. The CDR3 has 15 amino acids. CDR3 sequence: CASSFLTGGYNEQFF. In DNA, the CDR3 is TGTGCCAGCAGTTTCTTGACAGGGGGTTACAATGAGCAGTTCTTC.

V gene TRBV6-6 combines with J gene TRBJ2-2, with D maybe TRBD1 (6 bases). The V gene's germline CDR1 is MNHNY and CDR2 SVGAGI (reference sequence). The CDR3 runs to 14 residues. V gave up 2 bases and J gave up 6 bases, with 10 bases separating them. CDR3 protein: CASSYEQGSGELFF. The CDR3 nucleotides read TGTGCCAGCAGTTACGAACAGGGATCCGGGGAGCTGTTTTTT.

This chain joins TRBV9 and TRBJ2-1; 10 positions agree with TRBD1. Germline V gene sequence: CDR1 SGDLS, CDR2 YYNGEE. Unmatched junction bases numbered 1, after V lost 2 bases and J lost 2 bases. The CDR3 loop spans 15 amino acids. The CDR3 region is CASSVGQGAYNEQFF. DNA of the CDR3: TGTGCCAGCAGCGTCGGACAGGGGGCCTACAATGAGCAGTTCTTC.

The chain's CDR3 is CASRPGLGVDTQYF. In DNA form, the CDR3 reads TGTGCCAGCAGACCGGGACTAGGGGTAGATACGCAGTATTTT. This rearrangement joins TRBV6-5 to TRBJ2-3; TRBD2 agrees at 8 bases. The V gene's germline CDR1 is MNHEY and CDR2 SVGAGI. This CDR3 spans 14 amino acids. Trimming cost V 6 bases and J 5 bases; bases outside gene matches: 7.

The genes are TRBV2 and TRBJ2-2, with D tentatively TRBD2 (6 bases). CDR3 size: 13 residues. Germline V gives CDR1 SNHLY, CDR2 FYNNEI. V was pared by 7 bases and J by 5 bases, with 11 bases between. CDR3 region: CASTTSMTGELFF. The DNA for the CDR3 is TGTGCCAGCACGACTAGTATGACCGGGGAGCTGTTTTTT.